The T cell receptor beta chain under discussion was sequenced for a study of T cell repertoires in cytomegalovirus infection. Study at large: Both a matching HLA type and CMV infection were indicated by public TCR beta signatures. Findings and limits, study-wide: Summed frequency of public TCR beta families distinguished CMV carriers with the relevant HLA. HLA-C-restricted, CMV-specific TCR beta clonotypes were dominant ex vivo.

The V end lost 5 bases, the J end lost 5 bases, and 15 bases lay between the germline ends. This CDR3 has 14 residues. Per germline, CDR1 SEHNR and CDR2 FQNEAQ (reference sequence). This clonotype came up many times. As yet, its antigen is unknown. TCRdb fed the reads into MiXCR, producing one record per CDR3 protein. The table has under 350,000 distinct CDR3 sequences, roughly 9.5% seen once. The TCR sequence derives from a human donor in good health (CMV status not recorded). Some clones in this sample may be carry-over from other donors' samples. The chain combines TRBV7-9 with TRBJ2-5; D remains unclear. The sample comprised PBMCs. CDR3 DNA: TGTGCCAGCAGCCAGTCTAGTGGAAACGAGACCCAGTACTTC. The encoded protein is CASSQSSGNETQYF.